This is a list of T cell receptor beta chains from one sample in a study of T cell responses to AZD1222 COVID-19 vaccine. The protocol was immunoSEQ multiplex PCR, while the TCRdb copy is restricted to in-frame clones and leaves out a portion. The sample includes about 100,000 clones, roughly 86% of them seen just once. Sequenced here: peripheral blood, sampled on day 0 of AZD1222 vaccination. The receptors derive from an adult in good health. The CDR3 runs from the conserved cysteine through the conserved F or W. The D gene is left open where the match is weak. Part of the rows lack a size; the others show once, few, many or a class for expanded clones.

v_call	j_call	clone_size	d_call	cdr3_aa	cdr3_nt
TRBV11-2	TRBJ2-7	-	-	CASSLDRGKRPTYEQYF	TGTGCCAGCAGCTTAGATAGGGGAAAAAGGCCGACCTACGAGCAGTACTTC
TRBV23-1	TRBJ1-5	once	-	CASSQLGHHLQPQHF	TGCGCCAGCAGTCAATTGGGACATCATCTCCAGCCCCAGCATTTT
TRBV6-5	TRBJ2-3	-	TRBD2	CASSVAGGPGTQYF	TGTGCCAGCAGCGTAGCGGGGGGGCCGGGTACGCAGTATTTT
TRBV19	TRBJ1-5	-	-	CASSIGGDQPQHF	TGTGCCAGTAGTATAGGGGGGGATCAGCCCCAGCATTTT
TRBV28	TRBJ1-5	-	-	CASSLGGSGNQPQHF	TGTGCCAGCAGTTTGGGGGGGTCCGGCAATCAGCCCCAGCATTTT
TRBV12-3/TRBV12-4	TRBJ2-7	-	-	CASSLTRSYEQYF	TGTGCCAGCAGCCTGACTAGATCCTACGAGCAGTACTTC
TRBV5-4	TRBJ1-2	-	TRBD1	CASSSNGDSYGYTF	TGTGCCAGCAGCTCAAATGGGGACAGCTATGGCTACACCTTC
TRBV6-5	TRBJ2-1	-	TRBD2	CASSQTSGVANEQFF	TGTGCCAGCAGCCAGACTAGCGGGGTTGCAAATGAGCAGTTCTTC
TRBV5-6	TRBJ1-1	few	-	CASSLVGTPNTEAFF	TGTGCCAGCAGCTTGGTAGGGACACCGAACACTGAAGCTTTCTTT
TRBV14	TRBJ1-2	-	-	CASSQDGGWGYGYTF	TGTGCCAGCAGCCAAGATGGCGGGTGGGGTTATGGCTACACCTTC
TRBV11-2	TRBJ2-5	-	-	CASSARGPQETQYF	TGTGCCAGCAGCGCTCGGGGGCCCCAAGAGACCCAGTACTTC
TRBV21-1	TRBJ1-3	medium-sized	-	CASSSPEGTGSPYSGNTIYF	TGTGCCAGCAGCTCCCCTGAGGGGACAGGGTCCCCCTACTCTGGAAACACCATATATTTT
TRBV3-1/TRBV3-2	TRBJ2-1	-	-	CASSQVGAETGNEQFF	TGTGCCAGCAGCCAAGTCGGAGCAGAGACGGGCAATGAGCAGTTCTTC
TRBV2	TRBJ2-7	-	-	CASSEDVPPVF	TGTGCCAGCAGTGAAGATGTCCCTCCGGTTTTC
TRBV3-1/TRBV3-2	TRBJ2-3	-	-	CASSQTGPRSDTQYF	TGTGCCAGCAGCCAAACGGGCCCGAGGTCAGATACGCAGTATTTT
TRBV7-2	TRBJ1-5	few	TRBD1	CASSLGTGAIQPQHF	TGTGCCAGCAGCTTAGGGACAGGGGCTATTCAGCCCCAGCATTTT
TRBV6-5	TRBJ1-5	-	-	CASSSGWGNQPQHF	TGTGCCAGCAGCTCCGGTTGGGGCAATCAGCCCCAGCATTTT
TRBV5-1	TRBJ2-6	-	-	CASSVTVPGSGANVLTF	TGCGCCAGCAGCGTGACAGTGCCCGGCTCTGGGGCCAACGTCCTGACTTTC
TRBV6-5	TRBJ1-6	-	-	CASSYGQGLSPLHF	TGTGCCAGCAGTTACGGCCAGGGCTTGTCACCCCTCCACTTT
TRBV19	TRBJ1-5	-	TRBD1	CASTREQGYQPQHF	TGTGCCAGTACCAGGGAACAGGGGTACCAGCCCCAGCATTTT
TRBV4-1	TRBJ2-7	-	-	CASSQPGVNEQYF	TGCGCCAGCAGCCAACCGGGGGTGAACGAGCAGTACTTC
TRBV6-2/TRBV6-3	TRBJ2-5	few	-	CASSLLTSPMETQYF	TGTGCCAGCAGCCTACTTACTAGTCCTATGGAGACCCAGTACTTC
TRBV12-3/TRBV12-4	TRBJ2-1	-	-	CASTGGRYNEQFF	TGTGCCAGCACTGGGGGACGTTACAATGAGCAGTTCTTC
TRBV5-1	TRBJ1-1	once	-	CASSLVGGHMNTEAFF	TGCGCCAGCAGCTTGGTCGGGGGCCATATGAACACTGAAGCTTTCTTT
TRBV5-6	TRBJ1-5	-	-	CASSLGVGHQPQHF	TGTGCCAGCAGCTTGGGGGTCGGTCATCAGCCCCAGCATTTT
TRBV3-1/TRBV3-2	TRBJ1-1	-	-	CASSQVGGTEAFF	TGTGCCAGCAGCCAAGTAGGCGGGACTGAAGCTTTCTTT
TRBV12-2	TRBJ1-1	few	-	CASRLAGDCRFTEAFF	TGTGCAAGTCGCTTAGCGGGGGACTGCCGGTTCACTGAAGCTTTCTTT
TRBV28	TRBJ2-2	-	TRBD1	CASRRRTGIGGELFF	TGTGCCAGCAGGCGCCGGACAGGGATCGGCGGGGAGCTGTTTTTT
TRBV7-8	TRBJ2-1	-	TRBD2	CASSFLAGEYNEQFF	TGTGCCAGCAGCTTTTTAGCGGGGGAGTACAATGAGCAGTTCTTC
TRBV7-9	TRBJ2-2	once	TRBD1	CASSLRGLDTGELFF	TGTGCCAGCAGCCTCAGGGGGCTGGACACCGGGGAGCTGTTTTTT
TRBV19	TRBJ2-5	-	TRBD2	CASSIGGVGAETQYF	TGTGCCAGTAGTATCGGGGGGGTTGGGGCAGAGACCCAGTACTTC
TRBV6-6	TRBJ2-2	-	-	CASSRNPGELFF	TGTGCCAGCAGCCGAAACCCCGGGGAGCTGTTTTTT
TRBV2	TRBJ2-7	-	-	CASSGQVPHEQYF	TGTGCCAGCAGTGGACAGGTCCCGCACGAGCAGTACTTC
TRBV3-1/TRBV3-2	TRBJ2-3	-	TRBD2	CASSQLRGETDTQYF	TGTGCCAGCAGCCAGCTCCGGGGGGAGACAGATACGCAGTATTTT
TRBV4-1	TRBJ1-4	-	-	CASSLRGVEDEKLFF	TGCGCCAGCAGCTTAAGGGGGGTAGAAGATGAAAAACTGTTTTTT
TRBV28	TRBJ1-2	-	TRBD1	CASSLLTGGATLVASTF	TGTGCCAGCAGTTTACTTACAGGGGGCGCTACCCTGGTTGCTAGCACCTTC
TRBV7-5	TRBJ1-6	-	-	CARSLEDRFSYNSPLHF	TGTGCCAGAAGCTTAGAAGACAGATTCTCCTATAATTCACCCCTCCACTTT
TRBV18	TRBJ1-3	-	-	CASSPEAGSSGNTIYF	TGTGCCAGCTCACCAGAGGCAGGGAGCTCTGGAAACACCATATATTTT
TRBV7-2	TRBJ2-5	-	-	CASSPPGGWYQETQYF	TGTGCCAGCAGCCCACCCGGCGGTTGGTACCAAGAGACCCAGTACTTC
TRBV7-2	TRBJ2-1	-	TRBD2	CASSLLAGGPAEQFF	TGTGCCAGCAGCTTATTAGCGGGGGGGCCAGCGGAGCAGTTCTTC
TRBV3-1/TRBV3-2	TRBJ1-1	-	-	CASSQGGGTEAFF	TGTGCCAGCAGCCAAGGGGGTGGCACTGAAGCTTTCTTT
TRBV12-3/TRBV12-4	TRBJ2-5	-	-	CASRLTARETQYF	TGTGCCAGCAGGCTGACGGCTAGGGAGACCCAGTACTTC
TRBV27	TRBJ1-5	-	TRBD1	CASNPTGHGNQPQHF	TGTGCCAGCAACCCGACAGGGCATGGCAATCAGCCCCAGCATTTT
TRBV5-4	TRBJ2-7	-	-	CASSPRTLPEAYEQYF	TGTGCCAGCAGCCCCCGGACTCTTCCCGAGGCCTACGAGCAGTACTTC
TRBV7-3	TRBJ2-2	-	-	CASSYTGELFF	TGTGCCAGCAGCTACACCGGGGAGCTGTTTTTT
TRBV7-7	TRBJ2-1	once	TRBD2	CASSMGTSGGENEQFF	TGTGCCAGCAGCATGGGGACTAGCGGGGGGGAGAATGAGCAGTTCTTC
TRBV29-1	TRBJ1-6	-	-	CSVRPSGNSPLHF	TGCAGCGTACGGCCCTCCGGTAATTCACCCCTCCACTTT
TRBV11-2	TRBJ1-4	-	TRBD1	CASSSLTGGGNEKLFF	TGTGCCAGCAGCTCCCTAACAGGGGGTGGCAATGAAAAACTGTTTTTT
TRBV7-8	TRBJ2-1	few	TRBD2	CASRIIAGGYNEQFF	TGTGCCAGCAGGATCATAGCGGGGGGTTACAATGAGCAGTTCTTC
TRBV5-6	TRBJ1-5	-	-	CASSSNTGRNQPQHF	TGTGCCAGCAGCTCAAATACAGGGCGCAATCAGCCCCAGCATTTT
TRBV19	TRBJ1-2	-	TRBD1	CASSPRDREGYGYTF	TGTGCCAGTAGTCCCCGGGACAGGGAGGGGTATGGCTACACCTTC
TRBV9	TRBJ1-2	-	-	CASSVGGGGNYGYTF	TGTGCCAGCAGCGTAGGGGGGGGAGGTAACTATGGCTACACCTTC
TRBV7-3	TRBJ1-1	-	TRBD1	CASSRTGVGTEAFF	TGTGCCAGCAGCCGGACAGGGGTGGGCACTGAAGCTTTCTTT